Sequencing of this TCR beta chain was carried out in a study of vaccination effects on CD4 cells after COVID-19. Study outcomes and limitations: In the late period after vaccination, infection- and vaccine-induced clones contracted markedly.

Only in-frame clones appear in the TCRdb table, and some are missing; sequencing was by immunoSEQ multiplex PCR. The repertoire holds tens of thousands of clones, with approximately 71% as singletons. Comment on this clone: Its matching antigen is unknown. One end of the junction varies from germline; a read error may be responsible.

Per the germline V gene, CDR1 is GTSNPN and CDR2 is SVGIG (reference sequence). This CDR3 has 14 residues. Before sequencing took place, the ViraFEST assay used viral peptide pools to expand antigen-specific CD4+ T cells. Cultured cells yielded isolated CD4+ T cells after approximately nine days. Testing of the vaccine recipients showed negative nucleocapsid antibodies and no prior SARS-CoV-2 infection. Sequences were derived from CD4+ T cells from PBMCs cultured with HCoV-OC43 spike peptides, sampled before COVID-19 vaccination. Sample subset: HCoV-OC43 spike overlapping peptide pool stimulation. The chain is built from TRBV30 and TRBJ1-1; 7 positions match TRBD1. This TCR derives from a human donor who received a COVID-19 vaccine. The CDR3 DNA reads TGTGCCTGGGACAGGGTAGTGGTGAAGACTGAAGCTTTCTTT. Protein sequence: CAWDRVVVKTEAFF.